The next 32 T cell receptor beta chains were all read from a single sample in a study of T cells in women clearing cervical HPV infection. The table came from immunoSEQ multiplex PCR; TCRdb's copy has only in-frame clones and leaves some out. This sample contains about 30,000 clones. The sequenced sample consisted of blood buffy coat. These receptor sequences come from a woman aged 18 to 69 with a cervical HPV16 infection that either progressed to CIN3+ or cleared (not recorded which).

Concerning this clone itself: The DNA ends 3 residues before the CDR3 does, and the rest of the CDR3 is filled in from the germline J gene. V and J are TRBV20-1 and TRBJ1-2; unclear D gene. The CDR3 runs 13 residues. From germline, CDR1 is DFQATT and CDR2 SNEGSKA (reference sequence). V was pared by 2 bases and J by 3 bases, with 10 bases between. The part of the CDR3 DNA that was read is TGCAGTGCTAGATTACAGTATCACTATGGC. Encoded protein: CSARLQYHYG. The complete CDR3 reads CSARLQYHYGYTF.

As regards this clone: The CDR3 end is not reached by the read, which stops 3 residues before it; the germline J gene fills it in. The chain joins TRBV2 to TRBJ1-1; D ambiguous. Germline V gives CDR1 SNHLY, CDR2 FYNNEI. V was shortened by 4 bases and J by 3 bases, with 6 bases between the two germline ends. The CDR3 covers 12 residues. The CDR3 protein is CASSGHYTEAFF. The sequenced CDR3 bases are TGTGCCAGCAGTGGACATTACACTGAA.

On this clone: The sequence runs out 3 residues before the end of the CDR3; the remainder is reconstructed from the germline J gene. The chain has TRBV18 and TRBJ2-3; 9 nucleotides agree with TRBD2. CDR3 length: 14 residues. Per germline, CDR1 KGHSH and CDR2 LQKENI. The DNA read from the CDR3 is TGTGCCAGCTCACCGACTAGCGGTCAAGAGACG. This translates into CASSPTSGQET. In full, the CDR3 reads CASSPTSGQETQYF.

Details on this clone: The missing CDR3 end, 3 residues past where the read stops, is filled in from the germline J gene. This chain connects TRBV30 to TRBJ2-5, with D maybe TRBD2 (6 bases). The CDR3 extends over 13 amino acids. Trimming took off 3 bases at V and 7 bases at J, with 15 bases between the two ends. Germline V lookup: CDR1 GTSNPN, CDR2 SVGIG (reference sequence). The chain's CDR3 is CAWSHTLEGTQYF. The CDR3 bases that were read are TGTGCCTGGAGCCACACCCTGGAGGGGACC. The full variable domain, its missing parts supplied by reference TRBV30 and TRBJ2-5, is SQTIHQWPATLVQPVGSPLSLECTVEGTSNPNLYWYRQAAGRGLQLLFYSVGIGQISSEVPQNLSASRPQDRQFILSSKKLLLSDSGFYLCAWSHTLEGTQYFGPGTRLLVL.

CDR3 DNA (partial): TGTGCCAGCTCACTGGGCGGGGGTAGGAACACTGAA. Translation gives CASSLGGGRNTE. The whole CDR3 protein reads CASSLGGGRNTEAFF. The V gene is TRBV18, the J gene TRBJ1-1; weak D call: TRBD1 (5 bases). The CDR3 extends 3 residues past the end of the read, so its final part is completed from the germline J gene. V was cut by 4 bases and J by 1 base, with 13 bases left in between. Germline values: CDR1 KGHSH, CDR2 LQKENI. The CDR3 length is 15 residues.

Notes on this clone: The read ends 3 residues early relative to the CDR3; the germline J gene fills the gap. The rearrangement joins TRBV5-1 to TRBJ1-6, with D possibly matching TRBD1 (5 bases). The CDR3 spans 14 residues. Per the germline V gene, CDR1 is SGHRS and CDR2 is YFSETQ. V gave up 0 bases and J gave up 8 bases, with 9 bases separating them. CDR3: CASSLEGAYSPLHF. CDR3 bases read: TGCGCCAGCAGCTTGGAAGGGGCTTATTCACCC.

The CDR3 sequence is CASSASGQYNEQFF. The DNA read from the CDR3 is TGTGCCAGCTCTGCTAGCGGGCAGTACAATGAG. The chain combines TRBV18 with TRBJ2-1; TRBD2 aligns across 8 bases. The missing CDR3 end, 3 residues past where the read stops, is filled in from the germline J gene. The J segment lost 4 bases and the V segment lost 6 bases, leaving 5 bases of the junction unmatched. CDR1 KGHSH and CDR2 LQKENI come from the germline V gene. There are 14 residues in the CDR3.

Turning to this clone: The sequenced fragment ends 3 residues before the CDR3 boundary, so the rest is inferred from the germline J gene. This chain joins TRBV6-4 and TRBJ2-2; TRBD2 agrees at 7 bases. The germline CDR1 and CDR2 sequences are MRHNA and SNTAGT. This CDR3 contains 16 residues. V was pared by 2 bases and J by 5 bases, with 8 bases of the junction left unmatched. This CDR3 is CASSDVAGVGTGELFF. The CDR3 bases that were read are TGTGCCAGCAGTGACGTTGCGGGAGTGGGGACCGGGGAG.

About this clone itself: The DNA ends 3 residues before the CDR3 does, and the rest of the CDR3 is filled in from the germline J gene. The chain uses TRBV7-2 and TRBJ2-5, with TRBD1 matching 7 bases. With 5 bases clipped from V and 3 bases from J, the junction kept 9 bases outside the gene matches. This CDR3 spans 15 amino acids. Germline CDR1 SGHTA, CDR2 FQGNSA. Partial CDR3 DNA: TGTGCCAGCAGCCCCGAGGGAGACAGGGAAGAGACC. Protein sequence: CASSPEGDREET. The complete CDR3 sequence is CASSPEGDREETQYF. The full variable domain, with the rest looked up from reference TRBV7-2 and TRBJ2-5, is GAGVSQSPSNKVTEKGKDVELRCDPISGHTALYWYRQSLGQGLEFLIYFQGNSAPDKSGLPSDRFSAERTGGSVSTLTIQRTQQEDSAVYLCASSPEGDREETQYFGPGTRLLVL.

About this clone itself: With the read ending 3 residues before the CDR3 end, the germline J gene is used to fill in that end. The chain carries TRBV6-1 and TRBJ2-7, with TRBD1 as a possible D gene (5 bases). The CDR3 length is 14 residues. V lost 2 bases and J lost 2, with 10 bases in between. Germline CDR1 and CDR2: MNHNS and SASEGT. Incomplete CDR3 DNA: TGTGCCAGCAGTGAATCCGACAGTCCCTACGAG. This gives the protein CASSESDSPYE. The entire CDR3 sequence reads CASSESDSPYEQYF.

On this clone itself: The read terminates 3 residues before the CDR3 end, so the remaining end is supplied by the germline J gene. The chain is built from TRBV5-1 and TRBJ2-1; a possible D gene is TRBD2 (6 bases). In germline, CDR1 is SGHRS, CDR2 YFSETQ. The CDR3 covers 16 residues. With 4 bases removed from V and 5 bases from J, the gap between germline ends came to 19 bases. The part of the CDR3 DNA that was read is TGCGCCAGCAGCCCCACCGGGTGGTCGGGGGACAATGAG. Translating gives CASSPTGWSGDNE. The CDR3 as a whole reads CASSPTGWSGDNEQFF.

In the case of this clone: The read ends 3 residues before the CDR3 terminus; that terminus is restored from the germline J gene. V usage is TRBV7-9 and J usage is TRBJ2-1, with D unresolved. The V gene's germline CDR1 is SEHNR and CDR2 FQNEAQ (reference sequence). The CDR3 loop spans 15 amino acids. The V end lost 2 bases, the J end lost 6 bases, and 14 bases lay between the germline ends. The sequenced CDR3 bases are TGTGCCAGCAGCTTAATCCCAGGCAGACGCAATGAG. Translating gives CASSLIPGRRNE. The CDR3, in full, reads CASSLIPGRRNEQFF.

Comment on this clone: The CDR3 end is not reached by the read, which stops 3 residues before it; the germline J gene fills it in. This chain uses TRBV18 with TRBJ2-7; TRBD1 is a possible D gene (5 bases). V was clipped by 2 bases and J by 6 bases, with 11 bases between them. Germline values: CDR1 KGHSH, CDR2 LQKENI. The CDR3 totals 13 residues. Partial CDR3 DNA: TGTGCCAGCTCACCAATCCCCCAGGGCGAG. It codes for CASSPIPQGE. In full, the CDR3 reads CASSPIPQGEQYF.

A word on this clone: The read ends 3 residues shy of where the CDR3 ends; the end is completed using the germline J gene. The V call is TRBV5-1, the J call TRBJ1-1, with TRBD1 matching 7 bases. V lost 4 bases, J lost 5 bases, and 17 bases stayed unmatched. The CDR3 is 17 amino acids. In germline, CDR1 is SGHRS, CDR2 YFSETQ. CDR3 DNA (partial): TGCGCCAGCAGCAAGACAGGGCTAGGGAGAGTGGTTACTGAA. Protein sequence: CASSKTGLGRVVTE. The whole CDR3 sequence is CASSKTGLGRVVTEAFF.

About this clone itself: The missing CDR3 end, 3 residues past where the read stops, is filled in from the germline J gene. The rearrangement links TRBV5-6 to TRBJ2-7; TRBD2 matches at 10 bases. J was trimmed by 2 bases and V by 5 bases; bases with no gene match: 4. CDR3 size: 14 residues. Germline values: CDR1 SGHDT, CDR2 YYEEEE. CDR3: CASRPSGRTYEQYF. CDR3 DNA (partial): TGTGCCAGCAGGCCTAGCGGGAGAACCTACGAG.

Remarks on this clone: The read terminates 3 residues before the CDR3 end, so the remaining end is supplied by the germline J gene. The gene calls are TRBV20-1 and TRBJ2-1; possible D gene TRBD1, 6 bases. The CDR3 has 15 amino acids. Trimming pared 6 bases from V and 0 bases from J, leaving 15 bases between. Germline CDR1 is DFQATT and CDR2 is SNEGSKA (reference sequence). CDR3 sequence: CSANTGTSSYNEQFF. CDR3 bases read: TGCAGTGCCAATACAGGGACGAGCTCCTACAATGAG.

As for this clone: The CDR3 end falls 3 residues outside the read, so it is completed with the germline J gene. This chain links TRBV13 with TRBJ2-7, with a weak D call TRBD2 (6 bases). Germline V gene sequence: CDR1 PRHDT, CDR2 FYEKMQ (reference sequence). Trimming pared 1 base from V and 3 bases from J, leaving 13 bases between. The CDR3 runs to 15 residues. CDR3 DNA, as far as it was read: TGTGCCAGCAGCTTAGAGTCCGGGGGACTCTACGAG. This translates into CASSLESGGLYE. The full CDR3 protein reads CASSLESGGLYEQYF.

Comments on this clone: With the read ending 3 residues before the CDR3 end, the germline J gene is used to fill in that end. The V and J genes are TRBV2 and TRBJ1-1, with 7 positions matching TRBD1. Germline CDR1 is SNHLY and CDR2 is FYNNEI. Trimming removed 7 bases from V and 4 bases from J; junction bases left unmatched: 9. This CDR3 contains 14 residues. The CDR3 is CASIRQGWVTEAFF. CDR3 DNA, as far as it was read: TGTGCCAGCATCCGACAGGGTTGGGTCACTGAA.

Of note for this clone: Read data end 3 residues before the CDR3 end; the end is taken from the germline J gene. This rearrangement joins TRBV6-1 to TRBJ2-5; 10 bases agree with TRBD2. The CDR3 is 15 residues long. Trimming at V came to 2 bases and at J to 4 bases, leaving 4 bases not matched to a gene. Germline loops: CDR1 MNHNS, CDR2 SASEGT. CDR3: CASSETSGVGETQYF. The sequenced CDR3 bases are TGTGCCAGCAGTGAAACTAGCGGGGTTGGAGAGACC.

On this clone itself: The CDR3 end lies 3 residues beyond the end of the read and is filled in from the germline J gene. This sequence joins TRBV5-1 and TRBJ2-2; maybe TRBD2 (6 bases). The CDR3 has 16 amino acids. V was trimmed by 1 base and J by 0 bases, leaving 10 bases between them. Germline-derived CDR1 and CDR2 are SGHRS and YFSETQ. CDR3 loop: CASSLLRGSNTGELFF. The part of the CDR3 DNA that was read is TGCGCCAGCAGCTTGCTGCGGGGATCGAACACCGGGGAG.

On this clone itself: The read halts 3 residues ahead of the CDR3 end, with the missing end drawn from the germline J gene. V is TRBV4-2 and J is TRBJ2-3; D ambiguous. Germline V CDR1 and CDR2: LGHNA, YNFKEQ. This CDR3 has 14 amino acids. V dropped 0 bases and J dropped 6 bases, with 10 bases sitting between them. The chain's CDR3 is CASSQEQITDTQYF. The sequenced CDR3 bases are TGTGCCAGCAGCCAAGAACAGATCACGGATACG.

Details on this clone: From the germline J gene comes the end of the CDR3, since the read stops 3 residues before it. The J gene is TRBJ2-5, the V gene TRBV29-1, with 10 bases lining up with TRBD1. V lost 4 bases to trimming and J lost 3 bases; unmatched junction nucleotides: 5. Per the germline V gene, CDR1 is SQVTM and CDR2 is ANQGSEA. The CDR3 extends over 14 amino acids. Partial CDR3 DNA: TGCAGCGTTGGGGGGGGACAGGGGAAAGAGACC. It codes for CSVGGGQGKET. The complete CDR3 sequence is CSVGGGQGKETQYF.

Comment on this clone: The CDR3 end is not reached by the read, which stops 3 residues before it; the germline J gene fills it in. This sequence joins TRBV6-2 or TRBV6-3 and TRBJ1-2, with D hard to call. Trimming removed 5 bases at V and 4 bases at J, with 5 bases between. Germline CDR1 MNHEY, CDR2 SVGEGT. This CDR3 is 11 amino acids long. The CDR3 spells CASSQRYGYTF. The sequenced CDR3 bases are TGTGCCAGCAGTCAGCGCTATGGC.

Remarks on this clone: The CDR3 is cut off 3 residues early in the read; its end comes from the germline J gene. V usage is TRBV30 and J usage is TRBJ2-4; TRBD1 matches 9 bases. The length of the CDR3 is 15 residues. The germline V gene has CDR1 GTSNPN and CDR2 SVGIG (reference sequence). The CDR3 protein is CAWSEGGQGPYGQYF. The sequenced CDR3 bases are TGTGCCTGGAGTGAGGGAGGACAGGGGCCTTATGGT.

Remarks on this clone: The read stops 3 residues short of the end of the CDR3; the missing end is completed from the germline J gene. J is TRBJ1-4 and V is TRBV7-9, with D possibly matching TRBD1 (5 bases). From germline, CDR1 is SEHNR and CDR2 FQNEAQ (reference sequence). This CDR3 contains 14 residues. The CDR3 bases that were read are TGTGCCAGCAGCTTAGGATCCACAAGAAGGGGA. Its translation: CASSLGSTRRG. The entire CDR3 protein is CASSLGSTRRGLFF.

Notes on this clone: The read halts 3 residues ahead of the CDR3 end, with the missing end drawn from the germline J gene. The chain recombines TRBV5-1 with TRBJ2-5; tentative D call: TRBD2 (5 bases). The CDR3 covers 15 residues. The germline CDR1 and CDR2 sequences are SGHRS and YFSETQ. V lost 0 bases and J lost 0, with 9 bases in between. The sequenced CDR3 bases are TGCGCCAGCAGCTTGGTTTCGGGGTACCAAGAGACC. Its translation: CASSLVSGYQET. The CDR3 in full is CASSLVSGYQETQYF.

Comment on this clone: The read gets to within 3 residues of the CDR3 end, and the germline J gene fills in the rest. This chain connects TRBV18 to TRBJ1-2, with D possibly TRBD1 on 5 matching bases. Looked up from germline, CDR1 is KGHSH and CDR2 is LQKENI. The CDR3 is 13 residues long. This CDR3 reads CATPGRGGYDYTF. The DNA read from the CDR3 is TGTGCCACGCCAGGAAGGGGCGGCTACGAC.

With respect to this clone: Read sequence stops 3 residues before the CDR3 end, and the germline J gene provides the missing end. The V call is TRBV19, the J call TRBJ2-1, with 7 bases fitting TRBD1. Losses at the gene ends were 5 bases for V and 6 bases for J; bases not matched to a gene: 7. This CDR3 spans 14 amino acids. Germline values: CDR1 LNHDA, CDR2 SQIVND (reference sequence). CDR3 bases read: TGTGCCAGTAGTGGAGGACAGGTCGGCAATGAG. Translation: CASSGGQVGNE. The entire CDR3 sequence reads CASSGGQVGNEQFF. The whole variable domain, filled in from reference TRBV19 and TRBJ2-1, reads DGGITQSPKYLFRKEGQNVTLSCEQNLNHDAMYWYRQDPGQGLRLIYYSQIVNDFQKGDIAEGYSVSREKKESFPLTVTSAQKNPTAFYLCASSGGQVGNEQFFGPGTRLTVL.

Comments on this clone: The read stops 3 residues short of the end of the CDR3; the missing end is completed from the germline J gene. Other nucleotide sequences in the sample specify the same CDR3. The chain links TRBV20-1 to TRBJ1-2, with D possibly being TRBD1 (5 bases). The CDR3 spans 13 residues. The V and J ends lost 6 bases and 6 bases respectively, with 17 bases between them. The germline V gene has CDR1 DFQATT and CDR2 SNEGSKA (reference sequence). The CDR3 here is CSARPHGQNGYTF. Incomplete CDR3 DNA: TGCAGTGCCAGACCCCACGGACAAAATGGC.

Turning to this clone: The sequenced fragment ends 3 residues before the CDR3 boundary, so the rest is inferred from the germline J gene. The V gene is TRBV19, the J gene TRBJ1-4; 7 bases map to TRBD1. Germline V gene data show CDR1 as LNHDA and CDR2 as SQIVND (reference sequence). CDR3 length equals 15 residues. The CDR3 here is CARKTGLKYNSPLFF. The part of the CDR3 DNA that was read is TGTGCCAGGAAGACAGGGCTTAAATATAATTCACCA.

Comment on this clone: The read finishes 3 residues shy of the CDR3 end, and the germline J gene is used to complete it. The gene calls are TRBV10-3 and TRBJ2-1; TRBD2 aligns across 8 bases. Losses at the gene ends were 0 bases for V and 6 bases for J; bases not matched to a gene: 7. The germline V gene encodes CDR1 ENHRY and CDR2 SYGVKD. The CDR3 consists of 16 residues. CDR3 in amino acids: CAISESGSGIANEQFF. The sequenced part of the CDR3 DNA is TGTGCCATCAGTGAGTCGGGTAGCGGGATTGCCAATGAG.

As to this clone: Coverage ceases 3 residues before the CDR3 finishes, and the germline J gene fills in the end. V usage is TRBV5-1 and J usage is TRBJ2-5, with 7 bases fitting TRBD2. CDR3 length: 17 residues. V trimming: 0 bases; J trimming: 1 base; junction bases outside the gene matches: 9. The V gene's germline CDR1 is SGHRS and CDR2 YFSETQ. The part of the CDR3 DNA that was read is TGCGCCAGCAGCTTGGGAGGCTCACTAGCGACCCAAGAGACC. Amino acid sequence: CASSLGGSLATQET. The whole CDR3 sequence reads CASSLGGSLATQETQYF.